Described below is a single TCR beta chain sequence and its context. The sample is drawn from a study of preoperative IRX-2 immunotherapy in early breast cancer. Generated by immunoSEQ multiplex PCR, the TCRdb table keeps only in-frame clones and is missing some. The sample has some 30,000 clones, roughly 90% seen once. Trimming stripped 5 bases from V and 8 bases from J, with 15 bases between. Looked up from germline, CDR1 is ENHRY and CDR2 is SYGVKD. The CDR3 covers 13 residues. Sample treatment: preoperative locoregional IRX-2 cytokine immunotherapy. Samples came from a phase Ib trial of preoperative locoregional IRX-2 cytokine immunotherapy.

The rearrangement joins TRBV10-3 to TRBJ1-2; no reliable D call. Collection of the sample occurred from a patient treated with IRX-2 immunotherapy. The clonotype originates from a human donor with breast cancer. The CDR3 spells CAISFKESSGYTF. DNA of the CDR3: TGTGCCATCAGTTTTAAAGAATCGTCCGGCTACACCTTC.